A selection of T cell receptor beta chains follows, all from one sample in a study of cytomegalovirus exposure and HLA in healthy donors. This table comes from immunoSEQ multiplex PCR, and its TCRdb copy is limited to in-frame clones, with some not included. The profile shows about 110,000 clones, about 85% of them singletons. The sequenced sample was PBMCs. The receptors stem from a woman younger than 35 in good health and CMV-seronegative. Both conserved end residues are part of each CDR3. Fields, in order: D gene, V gene, clone size, J gene, CDR3 length, CDR3 DNA, CDR3 protein. A D gene is named only where the DNA matches it firmly. Clone sizes are given selectively: once, few, many, or a class where the clone is expanded.

>-|TRBV18|few|TRBJ2-2|18
TGTGCCAGCTCACCCTCAATCGTTGAGCCACCGAACACCGGGGAGCTGTTTTTT
CASSPSIVEPPNTGELFF
>TRBD1|TRBV29-1|-|TRBJ2-2|13
TGCAGCTTGAGAGGGGGCGGCACCGGGGAGCTGTTTTTT
CSLRGGGTGELFF
>TRBD1|TRBV30|-|TRBJ1-4|13
TGTGCCTGGAGTGCCGGGACAGGGGAAAAACTGTTTTTT
CAWSAGTGEKLFF
>-|TRBV15|-|TRBJ1-2|15
TGTGCCACCAGCAGAGATTTCGGGGGAATATATGGCTACACCTTC
CATSRDFGGIYGYTF
>TRBD1|TRBV7-2|-|TRBJ1-1|13
TGTGCCAGCAGCATACAGGGGAGGACTGAAGCTTTCTTT
CASSIQGRTEAFF
>TRBD1|TRBV6-6|-|TRBJ2-7|13
TGTGCCAGCAGTTACGGGACAGGGGTCGAGCAGTACTTC
CASSYGTGVEQYF
>TRBD1|TRBV10-2|-|TRBJ1-1|11
TGCGCCAGCGGACAGGACACTGAAGCTTTCTTT
CASGQDTEAFF
>-|TRBV7-9|-|TRBJ2-2|14
TGTGCCAGCAGCTTAGGGTCGAGGACCGGGGAGCTGTTTTTT
CASSLGSRTGELFF
>TRBD1|TRBV7-8|-|TRBJ2-4|18
TGTGCCAGCAGCTCTGAGCTGACAGGGAATACCGCCAAAAACATTCAGTACTTC
CASSSELTGNTAKNIQYF
>-|TRBV5-6|once|TRBJ2-5|14
TGTGCCAGCAGCTCCCGCGGGGCTCGGGAGACCCAGTACTTC
CASSSRGARETQYF
>TRBD1|TRBV9|-|TRBJ1-3|16
TGTGCCAGCAGCGGCGCTGGGACAGGGACTGGAAACACCATATATTTT
CASSGAGTGTGNTIYF
>TRBD1|TRBV30|-|TRBJ1-4|14
TGTGCCTGGAGTGAGGGGACAGGGGTTGAAAAACTGTTTTTT
CAWSEGTGVEKLFF
>TRBD1|TRBV19|-|TRBJ1-6|14
TGTGCCAGTAGTAGCACAGGGGCATTTTCACCCCTCCACTTT
CASSSTGAFSPLHF